This TCR beta chain is drawn from a study of T cell repertoires in cytomegalovirus infection (dated by TCRdb to between 2019 and 2020). Concerning the study at large: Donor HLA type was relevant to the analysis, because carriage of CMV infection together with the matching HLA type was indicated by public TCR beta signatures.

Cut back by 3 bases and 0 bases, the V and J ends lie 12 bases apart. Looking up the germline V gene yields CDR1 SNHLY and CDR2 FYNNEI. The CDR3 starts with the cysteine, ends with the phenylalanine, and has 16 residues. Only the CDR3 region is kept as DNA, spanning 48 bases read in frame from base 1. Regarding this clonotype: Its cognate antigen has yet to be identified. No qualities accompany the bases; no much larger clone lies one base away.

TCRdb records Illumina HiSeq 1500 as the sequencer. TCRdb took the public reads, trimmed them with fastp at Q25, ran MiXCR for clone calling and kept in-frame beta chains. Merged by CDR3 protein, the rows form single entries marked with the most common genes and DNA. This sample holds a few hundred thousand distinct CDR3 sequences; roughly 22% were observed only once. Roughly 18% of the sample goes to the ten largest clones. Results the study describes overall, beyond this receptor: In both this cohort and an independent roughly 350-donor cohort, the cumulative frequency of public TCR beta family members distinguished carriers of CMV infection plus the relevant HLA type. The ex vivo response was dominated by HLA-C-restricted CMV-specific TCR beta clonotypes, which also provided the single most frequent clonotype in two of eight donors.

The sequence joins TRBV2 to TRBJ1-5; the D gene cannot be named for sure. The TCR originated in a human donor in good health (CMV status not recorded). Some clones in this sample may be carry-over from other donors' samples. Sequenced: CD8+ T cells from PBMCs. The CDR3 has the sequence CASSDSRDNSNQPQHF. The DNA sequence follows: TGTGCCAGCAGTGATAGCCGTGACAATAGCAATCAGCCCCAGCATTTT.